Listed here are 10 T cell receptor beta chains from one sample, sequenced in a study of blood T cell repertoires in COVID-19. The table came from immunoSEQ multiplex PCR; TCRdb's copy has only in-frame clones and leaves some out. The repertoire has 240,000 or so clones, 85% to 90% of them found once; the top ten carry 6.2%. Sequencing input: peripheral blood. The origin of the receptors is a man aged 55 to 70 with acute or convalescent COVID-19.

The V gene is TRBV19, the J gene TRBJ2-5; 9 bases fit TRBD2. Trimming removed 5 bases from V and 5 bases from J; junction bases left unmatched: 12. Per the germline V gene, CDR1 is LNHDA and CDR2 is SQIVND (reference sequence). The CDR3 loop spans 16 amino acids. The CDR3, as DNA: TGTGCCAGTAGTGCCTCGGGTAGCGGGAGATGGGAGACCCAGTACTTC. Translated: CASSASGSGRWETQYF.

The V gene is TRBV6-5, the J gene TRBJ2-7; 7 nucleotides agree with TRBD1. J was trimmed by 5 bases and V by 6 bases; bases with no gene match: 7. The length of the CDR3 is 13 residues. Per the germline V gene, CDR1 is MNHEY and CDR2 is SVGAGI. The CDR3 spells CASRLQGSHEQYF. The CDR3 DNA follows: TGTGCCAGCAGACTACAGGGGTCCCACGAGCAGTACTTC.

The V gene is TRBV24-1, the J gene TRBJ2-3; tentative D call: TRBD2 (6 bases). Trimming pared 1 base from V and 6 bases from J, leaving 19 bases between. The CDR3 contains 17 residues. Germline V gene data show CDR1 as KGHDR and CDR2 as SFDVKD. The CDR3 region has the DNA TGTGCCACCAGTGATTTTTGGGCGGGACGACAATCCGATACGCAGTATTTT. As protein: CATSDFWAGRQSDTQYF.

The rearrangement uses TRBV4-1 and TRBJ1-5, with 7 bases that match TRBD1. Germline assignment: CDR1 MGHRA and CDR2 YSYEKL. Trimming at V came to 0 bases and at J to 6 bases, leaving 8 bases not matched to a gene. The CDR3 is made up of 16 amino acids. CDR3 loop: CASSQEVNRGFQPQHF. CDR3 nucleotide sequence: TGCGCCAGCAGCCAAGAGGTTAACAGGGGATTTCAGCCCCAGCATTTT.

This chain uses TRBV15 with TRBJ2-5; 8 bases align to TRBD2. V was pared by 0 bases and J by 5 bases, with 11 bases of the junction left unmatched. Germline V gives CDR1 LNHNV, CDR2 YYDKDF (reference sequence). This CDR3 has 17 residues. The CDR3 nucleotides are TGTGCCACCAGCAGAGATTTTTCCGGGAGGGCCGGGGAGACCCAGTACTTC. It encodes CATSRDFSGRAGETQYF.

The chain recombines TRBV9 with TRBJ2-2; 10 nucleotides line up with TRBD2. Trimming cost V 0 bases and J 2 bases; bases outside gene matches: 4. The length of the CDR3 is 17 residues. Germline V gene lookup returns CDR1 SGDLS and CDR2 YYNGEE. The CDR3 here is CASSVAASGGNTGELFF. In nucleotides, the CDR3 is TGTGCCAGCAGCGTAGCGGCTAGCGGGGGAAACACCGGGGAGCTGTTTTTT.

This rearrangement joins TRBV11-2 to TRBJ1-3; 7 bases align to TRBD1. Trimming took 5 bases from V and 7 from J; bases not matched to a gene: 8. This CDR3 is 14 amino acids long. The germline gives CDR1 SGHAT, CDR2 FQNNGV. CDR3 protein: CASSLQGMANTIYF. The CDR3 nucleotides are TGTGCCAGCAGCCTACAGGGGATGGCTAACACCATATATTTT.

The V gene is TRBV2, the J gene TRBJ2-2, with 9 bases lining up with TRBD1. Germline CDR1 reads SNHLY; CDR2 reads FYNNEI. The CDR3 totals 14 residues. V lost 6 bases and J lost 7; bases outside the gene matches: 6. CDR3 nucleotides: TGTGCCAGCAGCCGCGACAGGGGGATCGGGGAGCTGTTTTTT. It specifies CASSRDRGIGELFF.

This chain's CDR3 is CASSIGGADEKLFF. The CDR3 DNA sequence: TGTGCCAGTAGTATTGGTGGGGCGGATGAAAAACTGTTTTTT. The rearrangement joins TRBV19 to TRBJ1-4, with a tentative D call TRBD1 (5 bases). The CDR3 has 14 residues. Germline lookup yields CDR1 LNHDA and CDR2 SQIVND (reference sequence). Trimming removed 3 bases at V and 6 bases at J, with 11 bases between.

The rearrangement joins TRBV18 to TRBJ1-4, with TRBD1 identical over 8 bases. The CDR3 contains 14 residues. CDR1 is KGHSH, CDR2 LQKENI, per germline. Trimming cost V 6 bases and J 5 bases; bases outside gene matches: 5. The DNA of the CDR3 is TGTGCCAGCTCCCCCGGGACAGGAAATGAAAAACTGTTTTTT. Amino acids: CASSPGTGNEKLFF.